The 5 T cell receptor beta chains in this list originate from one sample, sequenced in a study of T cell clonotyping in hematopoietic cell transplantation. The assay was immunoSEQ multiplex PCR, and TCRdb's table has in-frame clones only and misses some. This table has about 19,000 clones, around three quarters appearing once. Documented time point: recipient sample about 28 days before transplant, after cytoreduction. Sequenced here: peripheral blood mononuclear cells, sampled before stem cell transplant. Receptor source: a man between 60 and 70 years old with acute myeloid leukemia. Some clones in this sample may be carry-over from other donors' samples.

By share of the sample, this clone is medium-sized. This chain uses TRBV5-6 with TRBJ2-2; D not certain. This CDR3 has 13 amino acids. V was cut by 4 bases and J by 7 bases, with 11 bases left in between. Germline V gene lookup returns CDR1 SGHDT and CDR2 YYEEEE. CDR3 residues: CASSQTRFGELFF. The CDR3 DNA reads as TGTGCCAGCAGCCAAACCCGGTTCGGGGAGCTGTTTTTT.

V usage is TRBV5-1 and J usage is TRBJ2-7; TRBD2 matches at 8 bases. V lost 1 base to trimming and J lost 2 bases; unmatched junction nucleotides: 8. The CDR3 consists of 16 residues. The germline CDR1 and CDR2 sequences are SGHRS and YFSETQ. Here the CDR3 DNA reads TGCGCCAGCAGCTTGAGCACGGGGGGGACCGCCTACGAGCAGTACTTC. Protein sequence: CASSLSTGGTAYEQYF.

V gene TRBV28 combines with J gene TRBJ2-3; either TRBD1 or TRBD2 may supply D (5 bases each). CDR1 is MDHEN, CDR2 SYDVKM, per germline. The CDR3 is made up of 14 amino acids. Trimming took off 9 bases at V and 3 bases at J, with 16 bases between the two ends. For the CDR3, the DNA is TGTGCCAGTACGCATCGGGGCCCGACAGATACGCAGTATTTT. Translated, it gives CASTHRGPTDTQYF.

The V gene is TRBV9, the J gene TRBJ2-2; D is undetermined. CDR1 and CDR2 (germline): SGDLS, YYNGEE. V lost 4 bases and J lost 1, with 2 bases in between. This CDR3 comprises 12 residues. The CDR3 is CASSLNTGELFF. DNA of the CDR3: TGTGCCAGCAGCCTGAACACCGGGGAGCTGTTTTTT.

The rearrangement joins TRBV25-1 to TRBJ2-6, with D perhaps TRBD1 (5 bases). V was cut by 3 bases and J by 5 bases, with 17 bases left in between. The CDR3 extends over 17 amino acids. Germline lookup yields CDR1 MGHDK and CDR2 SYGVNS. For the CDR3, the DNA is TGTGCCAGCAGTGATATGGATGGACAAAGTCGGGCCAACGTCCTGACTTTC. Protein: CASSDMDGQSRANVLTF.